The 25 T cell receptor beta chains given below trace back to one sample, sequenced in a study of immune evolution from preneoplasia to lung adenocarcinoma. TCRdb's table, derived via immunoSEQ multiplex PCR, lists solely in-frame clones and lacks some. Altogether some 8,200 clones are present, nearly 80% being singletons, with the ten largest covering about 8%. The material sequenced was FFPE adjacent normal lung tissue. These receptor sequences come from a person between 55 and 80 years old with lung adenocarcinoma.

The chain links TRBV28 to TRBJ1-2, with D tentatively TRBD1 (5 bases). The CDR3 is 12 amino acids. Germline V gene lookup returns CDR1 MDHEN and CDR2 SYDVKM. The germline V and J ends were trimmed by 3 bases and 7 bases, with 9 bases remaining between them. The CDR3 bases are TGTGCCAGCAGTTTCCAGGGCTCTGGCTACACCTTC. Its protein product is CASSFQGSGYTF.

The J gene is TRBJ1-2, the V gene TRBV28; 11 nucleotides align to TRBD1. Losses at the gene ends were 3 bases for V and 0 bases for J; bases not matched to a gene: 6. CDR3 length: 17 residues. Germline V gives CDR1 MDHEN, CDR2 SYDVKM. The CDR3 sequence is CASSFLGQGGTNYGYTF. The CDR3 bases are TGTGCCAGCAGTTTCTTGGGACAGGGGGGTACTAACTATGGCTACACCTTC.

The J gene is TRBJ2-7, the V gene TRBV29-1; D unresolved. The V end was cut by 7 bases, the J end by 2 bases, with 18 bases between. The CDR3 contains 14 residues. CDR1 is SQVTM, CDR2 ANQGSEA, per germline. The CDR3 DNA follows: TGCAGCGCTACTTTCCCGGACGGCCCCTACGAGCAGTACTTC. This codes for CSATFPDGPYEQYF.

A single count supports this clone. This chain links TRBV7-3 with TRBJ1-2; weak D call: TRBD1 (6 bases). The CDR3 is made up of 17 amino acids. Trimming removed 2 bases from V and 6 bases from J, with 22 bases in between. Germline values: CDR1 SGHTA, CDR2 FQGTGA. CDR3 amino acids: CASSLYTDRTALDGYTF. CDR3 DNA sequence: TGTGCCAGCAGCTTATATACGGATCGGACAGCACTTGATGGCTACACCTTC.

The rearrangement joins TRBV5-6 to TRBJ2-7; 8 bases agree with TRBD1. CDR3 length: 12 amino acids. The V gene's germline CDR1 is SGHDT and CDR2 YYEEEE. J was trimmed by 4 bases and V by 4 bases; bases with no gene match: 1. CDR3 loop: CASSRTGYEQYF. Here the CDR3 DNA reads TGTGCCAGCAGCAGGACAGGGTACGAGCAGTACTTC. Full variable domain (outside the CDR3, taken from reference TRBV5-6 and TRBJ2-7): DAGVTQSPTHLIKTRGQQVTLRCSPKSGHDTVSWYQQALGQGPQFIFQYYEEEERQRGNFPDRFSGHQFPNYSSELNVNALLLGDSALYLCASSRTGYEQYFGPGTRLTVT.

This chain connects TRBV6-5 to TRBJ1-1; 7 nucleotides agree with TRBD1. In germline, CDR1 is MNHEY, CDR2 SVGAGI. The V and J ends lost 2 bases and 7 bases, in that order; junction bases with no gene match: 7. This CDR3 contains 14 residues. As DNA, the CDR3 is TGTGCCAGCAGTTACAAAGGGGGACAGCTTGAAGCTTTCTTT. Amino acids: CASSYKGGQLEAFF.

This clone ranks as medium-sized. The CDR3 DNA follows: TGTGCCAGCAGCCAAGTAGGTGGGGCCAACGTCCTGACTTTC. Amino acids: CASSQVGGANVLTF. The J gene is TRBJ2-6, the V gene TRBV14; no clear D gene. Trimming removed 1 base at V and 3 bases at J, with 4 bases between. This CDR3 has 14 residues. The V gene's germline CDR1 is SGHDN and CDR2 FVKESK. The full variable domain, its missing parts supplied by reference TRBV14 and TRBJ2-6, is EAGVTQFPSHSVIEKGQTVTLRCDPISGHDNLYWYRRVMGKEIKFLLHFVKESKQDESGMPNNRFLAERTGGTYSTLKVQPAELEDSGVYFCASSQVGGANVLTFGAGSRLTVL.

This chain connects TRBV7-9 to TRBJ2-5; 10 positions agree with TRBD2. The V segment lost 4 bases and the J segment 4 bases; nucleotides outside the gene matches: 3. The CDR3 is 14 residues long. CDR1 is SEHNR and CDR2 is FQNEAQ in the germline V gene (reference sequence). Here the CDR3 reads CASSSLAGRETQYF. The DNA of the CDR3 is TGTGCCAGCAGCTCACTAGCGGGGAGAGAGACCCAGTACTTC.

This clone was recorded only once. The chain joins TRBV7-2 to TRBJ2-3; weak D call: TRBD2 (5 bases). CDR1 and CDR2 (germline): SGHTA, FQGNSA. The CDR3 has 14 residues. The V and J ends lost 7 bases and 2 bases respectively, with 13 bases between them. CDR3 in DNA: TGTGCCAGCACCGACTACCTCAACACAGATACGCAGTATTTT. It encodes CASTDYLNTDTQYF.

This clone was picked up a small number of times. J is TRBJ1-5 and V is TRBV30; TRBD1 matches 7 bases. This CDR3 spans 15 amino acids. Germline CDR1 GTSNPN, CDR2 SVGIG (reference sequence). V shed 3 bases, J shed 5 bases, and the junction held 10 bases outside the gene matches. In nucleotides, the CDR3 is TGTGCCTGGAGCCACTTAGGGGGCGCCCATCAGCCCCAGCATTTT. Translation: CAWSHLGGAHQPQHF.

The rearrangement links TRBV29-1 to TRBJ2-5, with 10 bases that match TRBD2. The CDR3 spans 15 residues. The V and J ends lost 6 bases and 2 bases, in that order; junction bases with no gene match: 9. Germline lookup yields CDR1 SQVTM and CDR2 ANQGSEA. CDR3 DNA sequence: TGCAGCGTAGCCGGGACTAGCGCTCTTCAAGAGACCCAGTACTTC. It codes for CSVAGTSALQETQYF.

The V gene is TRBV5-4, the J gene TRBJ1-2; D perhaps matches TRBD1 (5 bases). The germline CDR1 and CDR2 sequences are SGHNT and YYREEE (reference sequence). CDR3 size: 15 residues. V shed 4 bases and J shed 4 bases, with 17 bases lying between them. CDR3 sequence (DNA): TGTGCCAGCAGCACCCTGTCTCCAGGGACCTATGGCTACACCTTC. Residues: CASSTLSPGTYGYTF.

The rearrangement joins TRBV5-6 to TRBJ1-5, with unresolved D. Trimming shortened V by 1 base and J by 11 bases, and 16 bases separated the two germline ends. Germline CDR1 is SGHDT and CDR2 is YYEEEE. The CDR3 is 14 residues long. In DNA form, the CDR3 reads TGTGCCAGCAGCTTGAGGGCGAATTATAAGTCCCAGCATTTT. Translated, it gives CASSLRANYKSQHF.

The V gene is TRBV5-1, the J gene TRBJ1-1; D perhaps matches TRBD1 (5 bases). This CDR3 comprises 15 residues. Germline CDR1 and CDR2: SGHRS and YFSETQ. Between the trimmed V and J ends, which lost 1 base and 5 bases, there was a span of 15 bases. Here the CDR3 DNA reads TGCGCCAGCAGCTTGTTCTCGGGCTGGGGGACTGAAGCTTTCTTT. Translating it yields CASSLFSGWGTEAFF.

CDR3 protein: CASSLGNGGANTDTQYF. The CDR3, as DNA: TGTGCCAGCAGTTTAGGGAACGGGGGCGCGAATACAGATACGCAGTATTTT. The rearrangement joins TRBV28 to TRBJ2-3; TRBD1 or TRBD2 may be the D gene (6 bases each). V dropped 2 bases and J dropped 3 bases, with 18 bases sitting between them. This CDR3 comprises 17 residues. CDR1 and CDR2 (germline): MDHEN, SYDVKM. Filled out from reference TRBV28 and TRBJ2-3, the complete variable domain reads DVKVTQSSRYLVKRTGEKVFLECVQDMDHENMFWYRQDPGLGLRLIYFSYDVKMKEKGDIPEGYSVSREKKERFSLILESASTNQTSMYLCASSLGNGGANTDTQYFGPGTRLTVL.

DNA of the CDR3: TGTGCCAGCAGCTTTGTAACTCTACGTGGGGGTTACACTGAAGCTTTCTTT. This encodes CASSFVTLRGGYTEAFF. This sequence joins TRBV5-6 and TRBJ1-1; a weak D match, TRBD1 (5 bases). Germline V gene data show CDR1 as SGHDT and CDR2 as YYEEEE. V lost 2 bases and J 3 bases, leaving 20 bases between the germline ends. CDR3 length equals 17 residues.

A word on this clone: The junction and the germline gene differ at one end; a read error may be behind it. Different DNA sequences within this sample yield the same CDR3. CDR3 loop: CASSWAGSLSTEAFF. The CDR3 nucleotides read TGTGCTAGCAGCTGGGCGGGGAGCTTAAGCACTGAAGCTTTCTTT. The V and J genes are TRBV28 and TRBJ1-1; D is unclear. The CDR3 extends over 15 amino acids. CDR1 MDHEN and CDR2 SYDVKM come from the germline V gene.

The V call is TRBV21-1, the J call TRBJ2-4. TRBV21-1 is a documented pseudogene. There are 16 residues in the CDR3. Here the CDR3 reads CASSYGPIRTKNIQYF. The CDR3 DNA reads as TGTGCCAGCAGTTACGGCCCAATAAGGACCAAAAACATTCAGTACTTC.

DNA of the CDR3: TGTGCCAGCAGCTTAAGGACAGGGTTGGGTGGCTACACCTTC. It is translated as CASSLRTGLGGYTF. The V and J genes are TRBV7-8 and TRBJ1-2, with 8 bases identical to TRBD1. V gave up 2 bases and J gave up 7 bases; unmatched junction bases: 6. This CDR3 has 14 residues. Per germline, CDR1 SGHVS and CDR2 FQNEAQ.

On this clone: A junction end diverges from the germline sequence, so it may reflect a read error. This chain connects TRBV7-9 to TRBJ1-2; 8 bases are a match to TRBD1. Germline CDR1 reads SEHNR; CDR2 reads FQNEAQ (reference sequence). The CDR3 is made up of 15 amino acids. The CDR3 coding sequence is TGTGCCAGCAGCCTAGCGACAGGGGCTAACTATGGCTACACCTTC. Translated: CASSLATGANYGYTF.

The chain has TRBV29-1 and TRBJ2-3; 11 bases fit TRBD2. The CDR3 consists of 18 residues. Germline loops: CDR1 SQVTM, CDR2 ANQGSEA. With V trimmed by 3 bases and J by 3 bases, 14 bases remained unmatched. The CDR3 loop reads CSVEVFAFSGRVTDTQYF. As DNA, the CDR3 is TGCAGCGTTGAGGTATTTGCTTTTAGCGGGAGGGTGACAGATACGCAGTATTTT.

In its sample, this clone was seen a few times. CDR3 loop: CASSTTGTGASPLHF. CDR3 coding DNA: TGTGCCAGCAGTACCACCGGGACAGGGGCCTCACCCCTCCACTTT. V and J are TRBV6-5 and TRBJ1-6, with 10 bases that match TRBD1. The germline V gene encodes CDR1 MNHEY and CDR2 SVGAGI. V shed 5 bases and J 10 bases; nucleotides not matched to a gene: 8. The CDR3 covers 15 residues.

The chain has TRBV6-6 and TRBJ1-2; D remains ambiguous. Trimming pared 5 bases from V and 9 bases from J, leaving 13 bases between. This CDR3 is built from 12 residues. CDR1 is MNHNY and CDR2 is SVGAGI in the germline V gene (reference sequence). The CDR3 is CASSKTTYSYTF. As DNA, the CDR3 is TGTGCCAGCAGTAAGACTACTTATAGCTACACCTTC.

The J gene is TRBJ2-7, the V gene TRBV28; 8 nucleotides align to TRBD1. V shed 2 bases, J shed 2 bases, and the junction held 2 bases outside the gene matches. This CDR3 is built from 14 residues. Germline V gene lookup returns CDR1 MDHEN and CDR2 SYDVKM. The CDR3 protein is CASSLAGGPYEQYF. The CDR3 DNA reads TGTGCCAGCAGTTTAGCAGGGGGCCCCTACGAGCAGTACTTC.

J is TRBJ2-5 and V is TRBV11-2; D tentatively reads TRBD1 or TRBD2 (5 bases each). V was cut by 2 bases and J by 5 bases, with 6 bases left in between. The CDR3 runs to 12 residues. The germline V gene has CDR1 SGHAT and CDR2 FQNNGV. CDR3 DNA sequence: TGTGCCAGCAGCTTATGGGGGGAGACCCAGTACTTC. Translation: CASSLWGETQYF.